This TCR beta chain emerged from a study of shared clonotypes between healthy human individuals. Broader study findings: Clonotype sharing among donors, it was expected, would be affected by sequencing depth. Rarefaction showed that sequencing of sorted subsets was incomplete (despite large depth).

This table comes from immunoSEQ multiplex PCR, and its TCRdb copy is limited to in-frame clones, with some not included. The repertoire consists of some 2.4 million clones, with approximately 93% occurring once and the leading ten covering 0.36%. With regard to this clone: Its antigen is undetermined. The sample holds other DNA sequences that translate to the same CDR3.

The germline gives CDR1 GTSNPN, CDR2 SVGIG (reference sequence). The CDR3 consists of 12 residues. Trimming removed 2 bases from V and 4 bases from J, with 8 bases in between. V usage is TRBV30 and J usage is TRBJ1-1; possibly TRBD1 for D (5 bases). The clonotype comes from a man aged 18 to 30 in good health. Some clones in this sample may be carry-over from other donors' samples. The sample consisted of naive CD4+ T cells from PBMCs. The sample's subset: CD45RA+ positively selected. The CDR3 DNA reads as TGTGCCTGGAGTCCCGGGGCCACTGAAGCTTTCTTT. It translates to CAWSPGATEAFF.